The 10 T cell receptor beta chains below were found in one sample sequenced in a study of cytomegalovirus exposure and HLA in healthy donors. It was with 60 Vbeta and 13 Jbeta primers that the PCR ran. Assay used: immunoSEQ multiplex PCR; TCRdb lists only in-frame clones, some missing. With 80,000 to 95,000 clones in the sample, the ten largest clones hold around 1.2%. The sequencing sample was made of PBMCs. Source of these receptors: a woman in her 30s in good health and CMV-seronegative.

The chain combines TRBV10-3 with TRBJ2-7, with TRBD1 matching over 9 bases. Germline V gene sequence: CDR1 ENHRY, CDR2 SYGVKD. J gave up 3 bases and V 2 bases, and 11 bases lay outside the gene matches. CDR3 length: 17 residues. CDR3 DNA: TGTGCCATCAGTGAGGGTCCTAGGACAGGGGTCCACTACGAGCAGTACTTC. Protein: CAISEGPRTGVHYEQYF.

The chain uses TRBV6-5 and TRBJ1-1, with 8 nucleotides matching TRBD1. CDR3 size: 15 residues. J was trimmed by 8 bases and V by 0 bases; bases with no gene match: 8. Germline V gene sequence: CDR1 MNHEY, CDR2 SVGAGI. The CDR3 DNA is TGTGCCAGCAGTTACTCGAAGAGGAGACAGGGGGAAGCTTTCTTT. This gives the protein CASSYSKRRQGEAFF.

The genes are TRBV28 and TRBJ2-7; D remains ambiguous. This CDR3 has 13 amino acids. V dropped 6 bases and J dropped 6 bases, with 15 bases sitting between them. Germline-derived CDR1 and CDR2 are MDHEN and SYDVKM. The CDR3 sequence is CASRDTTTGEQYF. The CDR3 DNA reads TGTGCCAGCAGAGATACTACTACGGGCGAGCAGTACTTC.

V gene TRBV7-2 combines with J gene TRBJ2-7; D possibly corresponds to TRBD1 (5 bases). Trimming took 0 bases from V and 6 from J, leaving 9 bases between them. Germline-derived CDR1 and CDR2 are SGHTA and FQGNSA. The CDR3 runs to 13 residues. The CDR3 sequence: CASSLAYGAEQYF. DNA for the CDR3: TGTGCCAGCAGCTTAGCATATGGGGCCGAGCAGTACTTC.

The V and J genes are TRBV28 and TRBJ2-7; D might be TRBD1 (6 bases). V dropped 6 bases and J dropped 4 bases, with 16 bases sitting between them. Germline assignment: CDR1 MDHEN and CDR2 SYDVKM. The CDR3 runs 14 residues. CDR3 sequence: CASRGAGGQYEQYF. CDR3 nucleotides: TGTGCCAGCAGAGGGGCAGGCGGACAGTACGAGCAGTACTTC.

The V and J genes are TRBV29-1 and TRBJ2-1; D not certain. CDR3 size: 12 residues. With 3 bases removed from V and 4 bases from J, the gap between germline ends came to 7 bases. Germline values: CDR1 SQVTM, CDR2 ANQGSEA. CDR3 sequence reads: CSVDMRYNEQFF. In DNA form, the CDR3 reads TGCAGCGTTGATATGAGGTACAATGAGCAGTTCTTC.

This chain uses TRBV27 with TRBJ1-1; weak D call: TRBD1 (6 bases). Trimming took off 1 base at V and 4 bases at J, with 13 bases between the two ends. The CDR3 has 15 residues. Germline CDR1 reads MNHEY; CDR2 reads SMNVEV (reference sequence). The chain's CDR3 is CASSLLGGHITEAFF. Here the CDR3 DNA reads TGTGCCAGCAGTTTATTGGGGGGGCATATCACTGAAGCTTTCTTT.

The chain is built from TRBV27 and TRBJ2-1; TRBD2 aligns across 10 bases. Germline loops: CDR1 MNHEY, CDR2 SMNVEV (reference sequence). The CDR3 extends over 16 amino acids. The junction had 6 bases not matched to a gene; V was cut back by 4 bases and J by 3 bases. CDR3 in amino acids: CASSSLAGGFYNEQFF. The CDR3 nucleotides read TGTGCCAGCAGTTCGTTAGCGGGAGGTTTCTACAATGAGCAGTTCTTC.

The chain has TRBV5-6 and TRBJ1-2; a weak D match, TRBD1 (5 bases). This CDR3 is 15 amino acids long. In germline, CDR1 is SGHDT, CDR2 YYEEEE. The V and J ends lost 0 bases and 5 bases respectively, with 14 bases between them. The CDR3, as DNA: TGTGCCAGCAGCTTGGGCGGAGGGGCCCAGTATGGCTACACCTTC. This encodes CASSLGGGAQYGYTF.

The CDR3 protein is CASSSRVYGYTF. In nucleotides, the CDR3 is TGTGCCAGCAGTTCCAGGGTCTATGGCTACACCTTC. The V gene is TRBV28, the J gene TRBJ1-2; maybe TRBD1 (5 bases). V was cut by 4 bases and J by 4 bases, with 7 bases left in between. The CDR3 spans 12 residues. The germline V gene has CDR1 MDHEN and CDR2 SYDVKM.